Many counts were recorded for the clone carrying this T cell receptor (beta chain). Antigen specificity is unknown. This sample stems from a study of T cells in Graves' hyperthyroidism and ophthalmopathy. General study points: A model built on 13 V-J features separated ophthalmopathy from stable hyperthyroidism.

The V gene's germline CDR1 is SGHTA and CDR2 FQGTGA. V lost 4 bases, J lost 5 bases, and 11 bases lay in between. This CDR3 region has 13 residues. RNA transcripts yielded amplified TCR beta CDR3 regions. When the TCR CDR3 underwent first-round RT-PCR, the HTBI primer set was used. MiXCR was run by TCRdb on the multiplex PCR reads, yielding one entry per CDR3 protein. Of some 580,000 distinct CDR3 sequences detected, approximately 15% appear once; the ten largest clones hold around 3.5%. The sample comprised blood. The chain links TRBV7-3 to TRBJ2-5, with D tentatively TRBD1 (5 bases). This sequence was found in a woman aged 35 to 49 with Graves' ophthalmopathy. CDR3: CASSSGPGETQYF. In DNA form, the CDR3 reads TGTGCCAGCAGCTCAGGACCAGGGGAGACCCAGTACTTC.